Sequencing of this T cell receptor (beta chain) was carried out in a study of shared clonotypes between healthy human individuals. Study-wide results and limits: Non-shared clonotypes displayed generation probabilities falling below those of clonotypes present in all four donors.

The naive CD8 population came from CD45RO-negative cells selected for CCR7, without terminally differentiated effector memory CD45RA+ cells. From germline, CDR1 is MNHEY and CDR2 SMNVEV (reference sequence). The length of the CDR3 is 17 residues. Germline trimming cut 5 bases from V and 6 bases from J; bases unmatched to any gene: 9. Deep-level running was used for the assay. Measured with immunoSEQ multiplex PCR; TCRdb has only the in-frame clones, and not every one. The repertoire includes over 2,000,000 clones, around 95% of them detected once, and 1.5% to 2% sits in the top ten. This clone has just a few counts. What it binds is not known.

Sample: naive CD8+ T cells from PBMCs. The origin of this receptor is a man between 18 and 35 years old in good health. Some clones in this sample may be carry-over from other donors' samples. This rearrangement joins TRBV27 to TRBJ2-2; 13 positions match TRBD2. The CDR3 loop is CASSLPGLAGRSGELFF. CDR3 bases: TGTGCCAGCAGTCTACCGGGACTAGCGGGACGATCCGGGGAGCTGTTTTTT.